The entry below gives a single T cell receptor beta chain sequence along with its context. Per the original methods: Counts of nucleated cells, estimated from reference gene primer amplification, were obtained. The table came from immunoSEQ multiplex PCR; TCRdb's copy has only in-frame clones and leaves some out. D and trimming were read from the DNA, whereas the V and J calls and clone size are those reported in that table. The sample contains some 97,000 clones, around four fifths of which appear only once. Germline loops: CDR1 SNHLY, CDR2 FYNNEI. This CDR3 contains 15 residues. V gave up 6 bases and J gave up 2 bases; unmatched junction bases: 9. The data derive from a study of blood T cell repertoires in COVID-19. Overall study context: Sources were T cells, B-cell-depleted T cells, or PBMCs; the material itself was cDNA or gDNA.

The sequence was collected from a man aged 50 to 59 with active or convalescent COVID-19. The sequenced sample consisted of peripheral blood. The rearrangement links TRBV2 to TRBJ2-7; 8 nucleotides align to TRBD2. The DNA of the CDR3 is TGTGCCAGCAGAGTAGCGGGGAGACGGACCTACGAGCAGTACTTC. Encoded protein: CASRVAGRRTYEQYF.